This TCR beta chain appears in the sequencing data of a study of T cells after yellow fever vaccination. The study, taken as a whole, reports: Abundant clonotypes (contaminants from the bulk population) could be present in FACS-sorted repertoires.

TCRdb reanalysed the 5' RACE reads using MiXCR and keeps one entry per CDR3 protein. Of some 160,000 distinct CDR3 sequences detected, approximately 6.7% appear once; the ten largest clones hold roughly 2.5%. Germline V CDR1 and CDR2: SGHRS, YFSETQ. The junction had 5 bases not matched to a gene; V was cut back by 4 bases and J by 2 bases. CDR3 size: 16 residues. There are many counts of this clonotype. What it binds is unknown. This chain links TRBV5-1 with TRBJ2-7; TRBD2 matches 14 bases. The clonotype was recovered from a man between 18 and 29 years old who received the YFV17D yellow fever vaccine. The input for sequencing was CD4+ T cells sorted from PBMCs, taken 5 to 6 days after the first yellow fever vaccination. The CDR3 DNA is TGCGCCAGCAGCCCTGGACTAGCGGGAGGACCCTACGAGCAGTACTTC. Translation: CASSPGLAGGPYEQYF. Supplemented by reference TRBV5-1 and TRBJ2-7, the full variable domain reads KAGVTQTPRYLIKTRGQQVTLSCSPISGHRSVSWYQQTPGQGLQFLFEYFSETQRNKGNFPGRFSGRQFSNSRSEMNVSTLELGDSALYLCASSPGLAGGPYEQYFGPGTRLTVT.